The present T cell receptor (beta chain) was sequenced within a study of a mutant IDH1 vaccine in newly diagnosed glioma. Trimming left V 1 base short and J 8 bases short, with 9 bases between. The germline V gene encodes CDR1 GTSNPN and CDR2 SVGIG (reference sequence). The CDR3 has 12 amino acids. Time point noted: week 5, during vaccination. Doses consisted of 300 ug of mutant IDH1 20-mer peptide each, paired with topical imiquimod. Here immunoSEQ multiplex PCR was the method, and the copy in TCRdb shows in-frame clones only, minus some. The sample has over 35,000 clones; about 89% are singletons. Regarding this clone: What it binds is not known.

The sample was PBMCs, taken from a glioma patient whose treatment included an IDH1 peptide vaccine. This rearrangement joins TRBV30 to TRBJ2-4, with D unclear. This TCR derives from a man aged 45-65 years with glioma. The CDR3 sequence is CAWSGLQDIQYF. The CDR3 coding sequence is TGTGCCTGGAGTGGGCTGCAGGACATTCAGTACTTC.